The T cell receptor (beta chain) under discussion was sequenced for a study of T cell clonality in common variable immunodeficiency. Whole-study results and caveats: Patient heterogeneity in the CVID cohort limited correlations between repertoire features and clinical complications. Fewer deletions and N-nucleotide insertions were reportedly seen in common variable immunodeficiency TCR beta sequences. Shared TCRbeta clones were fewer between CVID subjects than controls.

Measured with immunoSEQ multiplex PCR; TCRdb has only the in-frame clones, and not every one. The sample gives about 42,000 clones, none seen only once, and the top ten clones hold roughly 5.6%. The CDR3 contains 17 residues. Germline CDR1 KGHSH, CDR2 LQKENI. Blood came from CVID subjects not ill and not taking immunomodulatory or immunosuppressive medication. The table lists this clone with a few counts. Its antigen is not known. The read ends 3 residues shy of where the CDR3 ends; the end is completed using the germline J gene. The V call is TRBV18, the J call TRBJ1-2; TRBD1 agrees at 11 bases. Sequences were obtained from peripheral blood mononuclear cells. This clonotype was obtained from a human donor with common variable immunodeficiency. This CDR3 is CASSPGGQGVQMSGYTF. CDR3 DNA, as far as it was read: TGTGCCAGCTCACCAGGGGGACAGGGGGTGCAGATGTCCGGC.